Below, 16 T cell receptor beta chains from the same sample are listed, as sequenced in a study of metastatic and nonmetastatic thyroid tumors. Using MiXCR, TCRdb reanalyzed the PCR reads. Among about 16,000 clones, approximately 24% were seen once, and the ten largest hold about 13%. Ahead of thyroid surgery, no patient had received treatment of any kind. Sequencing was carried out using tumor tissue. These receptors all stem from a male donor with papillary thyroid cancer or a benign thyroid nodule (not recorded which). Some clones in this sample may be carry-over from other donors' samples.

With respect to this clone: This sequence may be a read error, since a much larger clone differs from it by one base. Other nucleotide sequences in the sample specify the same CDR3. The chain has TRBV27 and TRBJ2-1, with D possibly being TRBD1 (6 bases). V lost 2 bases, J lost 7 bases, and 12 bases lay in between. CDR3 length: 14 residues. Germline CDR1 reads MNHEY; CDR2 reads SMNVEV (reference sequence). In DNA, the CDR3 is TGTGCCAGCAGTTTAACAGGGTCTGCGAATGAGCAGTTCTTC. Its translation is CASSLTGSANEQFF.

At least ten counts were recorded for this clone. The gene calls are TRBV3-1 and TRBJ2-2; D may be TRBD2 (6 bases). Germline CDR1 is LGHDT and CDR2 is YNNKEL (reference sequence). The CDR3 totals 17 residues. V was pared by 2 bases and J by 6 bases, with 19 bases between. CDR3 DNA: TGTGCCAGCAGCCAAACTCCGGCGGGGTTGGTGGCCGGGGAGCTGTTTTTT. Its translation: CASSQTPAGLVAGELFF.

Notes on this clone: This could be a read error, since a much larger clone is one nucleotide away. The chain is built from TRBV27 and TRBJ2-5; D remains ambiguous. This CDR3 region has 14 residues. The germline CDR1 and CDR2 sequences are MNHEY and SMNVEV (reference sequence). The CDR3 spells CASSFNQVVETRYF. The CDR3 bases are TGTGCCAGCAGTTTTAACCAGGTAGTCGAGACCCGGTACTTC.

The rearrangement joins TRBV7-9 to TRBJ2-3; D not certain. Trimming cost V 7 bases and J 2 bases, with 10 bases left between them. This CDR3 spans 13 amino acids. The germline V gene encodes CDR1 SEHNR and CDR2 FQNEAQ (reference sequence). The CDR3 region has the DNA TGTGCCAGCAAGCGACTGAACACAGATACGCAGTATTTT. It translates to CASKRLNTDTQYF.

The chain combines TRBV5-1 with TRBJ2-7; 9 bases align to TRBD2. J lost 3 bases, V lost 4 bases, and 8 bases had no gene match. The CDR3 spans 15 residues. CDR1 and CDR2 (germline): SGHRS, YFSETQ. CDR3 sequence: CASSQSGGSYYEQYF. DNA for the CDR3: TGCGCCAGCAGCCAAAGCGGGGGGTCTTACTACGAGCAGTACTTC.

This rearrangement joins TRBV18 to TRBJ2-5; 8 positions agree with TRBD1. The CDR3 length is 14 residues. The V and J ends lost 4 bases and 3 bases, in that order; junction bases with no gene match: 4. Germline-derived CDR1 and CDR2 are KGHSH and LQKENI. The CDR3, as DNA: TGTGCCAGCTCACACACGACAGGGGAAGAGACCCAGTACTTC. Protein: CASSHTTGEETQYF.

V usage is TRBV4-1 and J usage is TRBJ2-3; D not certain. There are 17 residues in the CDR3. Per the germline V gene, CDR1 is MGHRA and CDR2 is YSYEKL. The V and J ends lost 1 base and 0 bases respectively, with 14 bases between them. The CDR3 sequence is CASSQAQTMSSTDTQYF. As DNA, the CDR3 is TGCGCCAGCAGCCAAGCCCAGACCATGTCTAGCACAGATACGCAGTATTTT.

This clone was counted at least ten times. The junction departs from the called germline gene at one end, perhaps through a read error. The chain combines TRBV9 with TRBJ2-3; perhaps TRBD2 as D (6 bases). From germline, CDR1 is SGDLS and CDR2 YYNGEE. CDR3 length: 15 amino acids. CDR3 amino acids: CASSVERASTDMQYF. The DNA of the CDR3 is TGTGCCAGCAGCGTAGAGCGGGCGAGCACAGATATGCAGTATTTT. The complete variable domain, with remaining parts taken from reference TRBV9 and TRBJ2-3, reads DSGVTQTPKHLITATGQRVTLRCSPRSGDLSVYWYQQSLDQGLQFLIQYYNGEERAKGNILERFSAQQFPDLHSELNLSSLELGDSALYFCASSVERASTDMQYFGPGTRLTVL.

By sample fraction, this clone is medium-sized (0.01 to 0.1%). The chain uses TRBV24-1 and TRBJ1-2; no clear D gene. CDR1 KGHDR and CDR2 SFDVKD come from the germline V gene. The V and J ends lost 5 bases and 2 bases respectively, with 17 bases between them. The CDR3 runs to 16 residues. This CDR3 is CATSGRSPDGNYGYTF. The CDR3 nucleotides are TGTGCCACCAGTGGCCGCTCGCCGGACGGAAACTATGGCTACACCTTC.

V gene TRBV20-1 combines with J gene TRBJ2-7; D is uncertain. The CDR3 has 13 residues. The V end lost 4 bases, the J end lost 6 bases, and 16 bases lay between the germline ends. From germline, CDR1 is DFQATT and CDR2 SNEGSKA (reference sequence). CDR3 loop: CSAIDEAPLEQYF. In DNA form, the CDR3 reads TGCAGTGCTATAGATGAGGCCCCACTCGAGCAGTACTTC.

There are many counts of this clone. The chain uses TRBV7-8 and TRBJ2-7; D is ambiguous. The V end lost 1 base, the J end lost 1 base, and 8 bases lay between the germline ends. CDR1 and CDR2 (germline): SGHVS, FQNEAQ. The CDR3 totals 14 residues. CDR3 loop: CASSLEYQSYEQYF. Written as DNA, the CDR3 is TGTGCCAGCAGCTTAGAGTACCAGTCCTACGAGCAGTACTTC.

This clone was seen at least ten times. This chain links TRBV5-1 with TRBJ2-1, with unresolved D. CDR3 length equals 11 residues. Germline V lookup: CDR1 SGHRS, CDR2 YFSETQ. V lost 0 bases and J 5 bases, leaving 0 bases between the germline ends. CDR3 sequence: CASSLDNEQFF. For the CDR3, the DNA is TGCGCCAGCAGCTTGGACAATGAGCAGTTCTTC.

This clone showed up many times. V is TRBV5-4 and J is TRBJ1-3, with D unresolved. V shed 2 bases and J shed 0 bases, with 6 bases lying between them. Germline assignment: CDR1 SGHNT and CDR2 YYREEE (reference sequence). This CDR3 contains 14 residues. DNA for the CDR3: TGTGCCAGCAGCTTACCAGACTCTGGAAACACCATATATTTT. Its translation is CASSLPDSGNTIYF.

The chain links TRBV20-1 to TRBJ1-6; 7 bases line up with TRBD1. This CDR3 comprises 17 residues. Trimming cost V 0 bases and J 6 bases; bases outside gene matches: 11. Germline loops: CDR1 DFQATT, CDR2 SNEGSKA (reference sequence). In DNA, the CDR3 is TGCAGTGCTAGAGATCCGAAGACAGGGACAACTAATTCACCCCTCCACTTT. Its protein product is CSARDPKTGTTNSPLHF.

CDR3 in DNA: TGTGCCAGCAGTCAGGACACCCCGGATACGCAGTATTTT. Protein sequence: CASSQDTPDTQYF. V and J are TRBV28 and TRBJ2-3; weak D call: TRBD1 (5 bases). Germline V gene sequence: CDR1 MDHEN, CDR2 SYDVKM. The CDR3 spans 13 residues. With 5 bases removed from V and 6 bases from J, the gap between germline ends came to 12 bases.

This clone was found many times. The chain combines TRBV6-4 with TRBJ1-5; TRBD1 matches 8 bases. V trimming: 5 bases; J trimming: 4 bases; junction bases outside the gene matches: 4. Germline lookup yields CDR1 MRHNA and CDR2 SNTAGT. The CDR3 is 14 residues long. CDR3 coding DNA: TGTGCCAGCAGTCCACAGGGGGAGAATCAGCCCCAGCATTTT. Residues: CASSPQGENQPQHF.